This T cell receptor beta chain was sequenced during a study of CD8 T cells in ankylosing spondylitis. General study results and limits: Disease-linked clones were found to be CD8+ and relatively rare in peripheral blood.

TCR beta libraries were made by quantitative 5'-RACE with molecular barcodes. TCRdb used MiXCR to reprocess the 5' RACE reads, holding one entry per CDR3 protein. Of 200,000 to 250,000 distinct CDR3 sequences detected, over 9.5% appear once; the ten largest clones hold 2.5% to 3%. This clonotype has ten or more counts. Antigen unknown. Trimming removed 1 base at V and 6 bases at J, with 7 bases between. This CDR3 is 13 amino acids long. The germline V gene encodes CDR1 SEHNR and CDR2 FQNEAQ (reference sequence). The sample comprised blood, either unsorted or a sorted T cell fraction (not recorded which). This chain links TRBV7-9 with TRBJ1-5; D not resolved. The clonotype comes from a male donor with ankylosing spondylitis or in good health (not recorded which). The CDR3 DNA is TGTGCCAGCAGCTTAGATTCGGCTCAGCCCCAGCATTTT. It codes for CASSLDSAQPQHF.